Listed below are T cell receptor beta chains from one sample, sequenced in a study of T-cell memory formation after mild COVID-19. TCRdb reanalysed the 5' RACE reads using MiXCR and keeps one entry per CDR3 protein. The sample includes over 500,000 distinct CDR3 sequences, around 15% of them seen just once. Sequencing was carried out using PBMCs or a T cell subset sorted from them (not recorded which). These receptors came from an adult woman who had mild COVID-19 (a few samples of this study predate the infection). Cell type and time point are not known. The conserved cysteine and the conserved F or W are not part of the CDR3 here. Fields, in order: J gene, V gene, CDR3 protein.

>TRBJ2-5|TRBV27
ASSLESRGRETQY
>TRBJ1-4|TRBV27
ASSSGLTWEKLF
>TRBJ2-5|TRBV23-1
ASSQWAGTGGLETQY
>TRBJ2-3|TRBV7-6
ASSLILAGTDTQY
>TRBJ2-7|TRBV12-3/TRBV12-4
ASSFLGTTYEQY
>TRBJ2-1|TRBV5-1
ASSQNPGYNEQF
>TRBJ1-1|TRBV7-3
ASSQRAGFSPEAF
>TRBJ2-3|TRBV20-1
SASGLAGDWGQDTQY
>TRBJ2-1|TRBV20-1
SARVLAGGWNEQF
>TRBJ1-6|TRBV7-3
ASSSTPPTGIRNSPLH
>TRBJ1-4|TRBV3-1
ASSQARGAATNEKLF
>TRBJ2-7|TRBV18
ASSPGTIDYEQY
>TRBJ2-7|TRBV20-1
SAGTRVGYEQY
>TRBJ1-1|TRBV3-1
ASSQTLRAPEAF
>TRBJ2-7|TRBV29-1
SAEGGDEQY
>TRBJ1-2|TRBV4-1
ASSQDSTGSYGYT